These 10 T cell receptor beta chains originate from one sample sequenced in a study of blood T cell repertoires in COVID-19 (TCRdb year 2020). The receptor library was made with the immunoSEQ multiplex PCR assay. Sourced from immuneACCESS, this table was stored by TCRdb with only in-frame sequences that have V and J called. A share of the clones is absent; for the studies checked, an unresolved V gene accounts for under half, and the remainder has no known explanation. The sample data list about 49,000 clones, and 65% to 90% of these were observed just once. Under 25% of the sample belongs to the ten largest clones. What was sequenced was peripheral blood. The receptors were sampled from a woman over 75 with COVID-19, enrolled during active disease.

The V and J genes are TRBV6-6 and TRBJ1-5; 7 bases align to TRBD1. The trim removed 2 bases at V and 0 bases at J, leaving 4 bases unmatched. The CDR3 covers 16 residues. Germline CDR1 MNHNY, CDR2 SVGAGI (reference sequence). The CDR3 bases are TGTGCCAGCAGTTACCGGGACAGAAATAGCAATCAGCCCCAGCATTTT. Amino acids: CASSYRDRNSNQPQHF.

This clone was seen only once. The chain joins TRBV5-6 to TRBJ2-1, with a weak D call TRBD2 (5 bases). Trimming shortened V by 0 bases and J by 9 bases, and 19 bases separated the two germline ends. Germline-derived CDR1 and CDR2 are SGHDT and YYEEEE. The CDR3 runs to 16 residues. In nucleotides, the CDR3 is TGTGCCAGCAGCTTGGATGGGCTAGCAGGACCGGGTGAGCAGTTCTTC. Amino acids: CASSLDGLAGPGEQFF.

This chain joins TRBV18 and TRBJ1-4, with a possible D match to TRBD1 (6 bases). This CDR3 has 16 amino acids. Germline V gene sequence: CDR1 KGHSH, CDR2 LQKENI. V shed 0 bases and J shed 5 bases, with 13 bases lying between them. CDR3 nucleotide sequence: TGTGCCAGCTCACCACCAGGTGCAGGGGAAAATGAAAAACTGTTTTTT. Translated, it gives CASSPPGAGENEKLFF. Using reference TRBV18 and TRBJ1-4 for the parts outside the CDR3, the full variable domain is NAGVMQNPRHLVRRRGQEARLRCSPMKGHSHVYWYRQLPEEGLKFMVYLQKENIIDESGMPKERFSAEFPKEGPSILRIQQVVRGDSAAYFCASSPPGAGENEKLFFGSGTQLSVL.

The chain has TRBV7-2 and TRBJ2-1; 11 nucleotides align to TRBD2. The CDR3 consists of 17 residues. V was clipped by 2 bases and J by 4 bases; unmatched bases: 7. Germline lookup yields CDR1 SGHTA and CDR2 FQGNSA. CDR3: CASSLLVAGGGYNEQFF. As DNA, the CDR3 is TGTGCCAGCAGCTTACTCGTAGCGGGAGGGGGATACAATGAGCAGTTCTTC.

The table lists this clone with a few counts. The chain has TRBV7-2 and TRBJ2-1, with 8 bases identical to TRBD2. Germline CDR1 SGHTA, CDR2 FQGNSA. This CDR3 comprises 17 residues. V lost 1 base and J lost 8; bases outside the gene matches: 13. The CDR3 DNA sequence: TGTGCCAGCAGCTTAGGCGGTCTCGGGAGGGCCGGGTATGAGCAGTTCTTC. Translation gives CASSLGGLGRAGYEQFF.

There are a few counts of this clone. V gene TRBV6-5 combines with J gene TRBJ1-4; no firm D call. This CDR3 region has 14 residues. Trimming stripped 6 bases from V and 7 bases from J, with 15 bases between. The germline CDR1 and CDR2 sequences are MNHEY and SVGAGI. The CDR3 spells CASRYNTEGEKLFF. The CDR3 DNA reads as TGTGCCAGCAGATATAACACGGAGGGTGAAAAACTGTTTTTT.

J is TRBJ2-2 and V is TRBV29-1; 7 bases fit TRBD2. CDR1 and CDR2 from the germline V gene are SQVTM and ANQGSEA. CDR3 size: 14 residues. J was trimmed by 7 bases and V by 4 bases; bases with no gene match: 9. The CDR3 coding sequence is TGCAGCGTTGTTTCCGGACTAGGTATCGGGGAGCTGTTTTTT. Its translation is CSVVSGLGIGELFF.

The genes are TRBV30 and TRBJ1-3; D gene uncertain. The germline V gene encodes CDR1 GTSNPN and CDR2 SVGIG (reference sequence). Trimming took 1 base from V and 0 from J, leaving 10 bases between them. This CDR3 has 15 residues. The CDR3 sequence is CAWSGSLNSGNTIYF. DNA for the CDR3: TGTGCCTGGAGTGGGTCTCTAAACTCTGGAAACACCATATATTTT.

The rearrangement joins TRBV27 to TRBJ1-1; D may be TRBD1 (5 bases). Trimming took off 1 base at V and 4 bases at J, with 10 bases between the two ends. The germline V gene has CDR1 MNHEY and CDR2 SMNVEV (reference sequence). CDR3 size: 14 residues. The chain's CDR3 is CASSLLGRGTEAFF. The CDR3 DNA follows: TGTGCCAGCAGTTTATTGGGTAGGGGCACTGAAGCTTTCTTT.

The chain employs TRBV19 and TRBJ2-2; tentative D call: TRBD2 (6 bases). Per the germline V gene, CDR1 is LNHDA and CDR2 is SQIVND (reference sequence). V lost 7 bases and J 5 bases, leaving 11 bases between the germline ends. This CDR3 region has 13 residues. CDR3 protein: CASKNRGTGELFF. CDR3 coding DNA: TGTGCCAGTAAGAACCGGGGGACCGGGGAGCTGTTTTTT.